This T cell receptor beta chain was recovered during a study of OX40 agonist ivuxolimab in advanced cancers. The overall study: The treatment was a fully human IgG2 OX40 agonist, ivuxolimab. The study's findings and limits: In CD8+ T cells, expanded clones were on average more numerous than in CD4+.

V shed 1 base and J shed 7 bases, with 15 bases lying between them. There are 14 residues in the CDR3. Germline V lookup: CDR1 SGHTS, CDR2 YDEGEE. TCRdb's table, derived via immunoSEQ multiplex PCR, lists solely in-frame clones and lacks some. Of about 63,000 clones listed, around 91% are singletons. Comments on this clone: Its antigen remains unknown.

The clonotype comes from an adult with an advanced solid tumor such as melanoma, head and neck, liver or kidney cancer. The sample consisted of CD4+ or CD8+ T cells sorted from blood, taken in a trial of the OX40 agonist ivuxolimab. The J gene is TRBJ2-7, the V gene TRBV5-8; D is uncertain. The CDR3 coding sequence is TGTGCCAGCAGCTTGAGGAATACCCTCCTTGAGCAGTACTTC. This encodes CASSLRNTLLEQYF.